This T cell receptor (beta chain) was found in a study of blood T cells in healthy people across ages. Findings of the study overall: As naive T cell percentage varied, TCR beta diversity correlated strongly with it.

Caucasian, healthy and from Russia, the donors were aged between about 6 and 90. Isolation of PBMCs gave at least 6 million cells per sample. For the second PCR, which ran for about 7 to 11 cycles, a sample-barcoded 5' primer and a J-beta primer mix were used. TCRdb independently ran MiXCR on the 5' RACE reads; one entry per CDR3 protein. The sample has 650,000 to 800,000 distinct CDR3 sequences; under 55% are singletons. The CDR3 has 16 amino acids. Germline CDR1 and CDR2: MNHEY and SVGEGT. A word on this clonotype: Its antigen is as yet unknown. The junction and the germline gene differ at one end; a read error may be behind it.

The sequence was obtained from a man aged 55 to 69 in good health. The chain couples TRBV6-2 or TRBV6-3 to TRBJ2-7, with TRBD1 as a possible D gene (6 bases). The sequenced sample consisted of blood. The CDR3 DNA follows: TGTGCCGGCAGTTACTCGCAGGGGACACCTTCCTACGAGCAGTACTTC. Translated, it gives CAGSYSQGTPSYEQYF.